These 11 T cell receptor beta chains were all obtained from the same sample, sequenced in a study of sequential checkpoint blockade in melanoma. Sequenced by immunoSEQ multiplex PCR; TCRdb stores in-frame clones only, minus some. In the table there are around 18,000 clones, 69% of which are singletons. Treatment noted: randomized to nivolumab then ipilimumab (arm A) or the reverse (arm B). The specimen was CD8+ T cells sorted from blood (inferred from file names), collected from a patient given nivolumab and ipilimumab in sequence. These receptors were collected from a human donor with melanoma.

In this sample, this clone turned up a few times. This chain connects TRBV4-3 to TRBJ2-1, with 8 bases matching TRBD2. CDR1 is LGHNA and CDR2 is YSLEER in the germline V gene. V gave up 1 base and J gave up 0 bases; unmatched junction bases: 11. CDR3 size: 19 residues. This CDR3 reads CASSQGSDGRDFSYNEQFF. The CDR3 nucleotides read TGCGCCAGCAGCCAAGGGAGCGACGGGAGGGATTTCTCCTACAATGAGCAGTTCTTC.

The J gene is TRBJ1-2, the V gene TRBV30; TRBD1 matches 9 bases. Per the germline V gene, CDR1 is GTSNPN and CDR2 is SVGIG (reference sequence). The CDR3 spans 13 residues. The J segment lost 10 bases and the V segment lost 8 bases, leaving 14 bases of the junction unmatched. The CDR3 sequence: CASGTGITDDYTF. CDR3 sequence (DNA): TGTGCCAGTGGGACAGGGATAACAGATGACTACACCTTC.

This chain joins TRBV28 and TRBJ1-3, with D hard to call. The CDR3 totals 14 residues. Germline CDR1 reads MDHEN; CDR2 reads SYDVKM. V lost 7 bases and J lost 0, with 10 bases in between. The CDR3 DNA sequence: TGTGCCAGCAATGACTGGTCCTCTGGAAACACCATATATTTT. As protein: CASNDWSSGNTIYF.

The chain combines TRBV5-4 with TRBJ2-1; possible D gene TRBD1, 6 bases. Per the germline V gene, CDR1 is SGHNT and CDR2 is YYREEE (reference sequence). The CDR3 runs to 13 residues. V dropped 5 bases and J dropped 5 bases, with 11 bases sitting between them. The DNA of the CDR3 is TGTGCCAGCAGAAGACAGGAGAACAATGAGCAGTTCTTC. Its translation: CASRRQENNEQFF.

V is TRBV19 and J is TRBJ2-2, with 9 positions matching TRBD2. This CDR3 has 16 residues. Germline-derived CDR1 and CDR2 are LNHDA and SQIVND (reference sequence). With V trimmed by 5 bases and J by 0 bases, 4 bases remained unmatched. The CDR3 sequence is CASSVGTSPNTGELFF. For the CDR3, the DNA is TGTGCCAGTAGTGTAGGGACTAGCCCGAACACCGGGGAGCTGTTTTTT.

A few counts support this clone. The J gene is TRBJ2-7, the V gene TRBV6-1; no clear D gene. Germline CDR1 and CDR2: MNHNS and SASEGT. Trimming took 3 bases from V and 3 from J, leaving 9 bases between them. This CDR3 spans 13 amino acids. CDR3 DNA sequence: TGTGCCAGCAGTGAGTCCGGAGACTACGAGCAGTACTTC. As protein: CASSESGDYEQYF.

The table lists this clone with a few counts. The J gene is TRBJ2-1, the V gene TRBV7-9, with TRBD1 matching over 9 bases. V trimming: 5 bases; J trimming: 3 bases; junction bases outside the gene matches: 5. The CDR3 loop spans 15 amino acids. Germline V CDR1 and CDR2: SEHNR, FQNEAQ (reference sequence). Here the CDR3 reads CASSHTGGGYNEQFF. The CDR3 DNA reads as TGTGCCAGCAGCCATACAGGGGGCGGCTACAATGAGCAGTTCTTC.

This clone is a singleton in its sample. CDR3 region: CASRLNSRKNTEAFF. The CDR3 region has the DNA TGTGCCAGTAGGTTGAACAGCCGAAAGAACACTGAAGCTTTCTTT. V and J are TRBV19 and TRBJ1-1; no reliable D call. V was trimmed by 6 bases and J by 1 base, leaving 15 bases between them. There are 15 residues in the CDR3. Germline-derived CDR1 and CDR2 are LNHDA and SQIVND (reference sequence).

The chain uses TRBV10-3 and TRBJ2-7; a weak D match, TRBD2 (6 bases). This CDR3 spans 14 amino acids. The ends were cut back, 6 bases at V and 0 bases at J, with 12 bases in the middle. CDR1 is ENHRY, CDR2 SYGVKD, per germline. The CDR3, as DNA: TGTGCCATCAGCCCGGGAGACTACTCCTACGAGCAGTACTTC. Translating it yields CAISPGDYSYEQYF.

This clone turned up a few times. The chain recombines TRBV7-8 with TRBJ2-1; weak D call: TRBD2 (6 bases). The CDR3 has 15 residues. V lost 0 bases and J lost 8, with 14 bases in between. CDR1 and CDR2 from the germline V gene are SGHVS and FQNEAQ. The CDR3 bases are TGTGCCAGCAGCTTAGCGGTAGCGGCTGGGGATGAGCAGTTCTTC. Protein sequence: CASSLAVAAGDEQFF.

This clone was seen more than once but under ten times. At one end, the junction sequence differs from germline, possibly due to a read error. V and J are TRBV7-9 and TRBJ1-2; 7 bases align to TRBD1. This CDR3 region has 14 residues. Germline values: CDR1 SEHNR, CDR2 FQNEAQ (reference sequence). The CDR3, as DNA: TGCGCCAGCAGCCAAGATTACAGGGGCTATGGCTACACCTTC. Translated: CASSQDYRGYGYTF.